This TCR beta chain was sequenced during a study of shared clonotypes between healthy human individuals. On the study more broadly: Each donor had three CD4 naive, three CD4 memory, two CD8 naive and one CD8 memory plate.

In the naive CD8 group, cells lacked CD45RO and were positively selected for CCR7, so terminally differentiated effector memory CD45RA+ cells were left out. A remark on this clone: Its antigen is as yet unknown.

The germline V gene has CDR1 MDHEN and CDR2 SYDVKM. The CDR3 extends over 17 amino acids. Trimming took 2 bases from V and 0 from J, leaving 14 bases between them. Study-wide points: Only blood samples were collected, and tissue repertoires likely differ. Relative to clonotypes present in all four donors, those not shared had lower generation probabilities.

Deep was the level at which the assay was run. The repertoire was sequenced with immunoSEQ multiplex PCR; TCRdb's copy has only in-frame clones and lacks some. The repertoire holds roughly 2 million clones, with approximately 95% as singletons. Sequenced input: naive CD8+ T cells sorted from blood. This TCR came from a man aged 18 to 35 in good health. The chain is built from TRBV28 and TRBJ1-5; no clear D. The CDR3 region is CASSLTKTTNSNQPQHF. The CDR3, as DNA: TGTGCCAGCAGTTTAACTAAGACGACTAATAGCAATCAGCCCCAGCATTTT.